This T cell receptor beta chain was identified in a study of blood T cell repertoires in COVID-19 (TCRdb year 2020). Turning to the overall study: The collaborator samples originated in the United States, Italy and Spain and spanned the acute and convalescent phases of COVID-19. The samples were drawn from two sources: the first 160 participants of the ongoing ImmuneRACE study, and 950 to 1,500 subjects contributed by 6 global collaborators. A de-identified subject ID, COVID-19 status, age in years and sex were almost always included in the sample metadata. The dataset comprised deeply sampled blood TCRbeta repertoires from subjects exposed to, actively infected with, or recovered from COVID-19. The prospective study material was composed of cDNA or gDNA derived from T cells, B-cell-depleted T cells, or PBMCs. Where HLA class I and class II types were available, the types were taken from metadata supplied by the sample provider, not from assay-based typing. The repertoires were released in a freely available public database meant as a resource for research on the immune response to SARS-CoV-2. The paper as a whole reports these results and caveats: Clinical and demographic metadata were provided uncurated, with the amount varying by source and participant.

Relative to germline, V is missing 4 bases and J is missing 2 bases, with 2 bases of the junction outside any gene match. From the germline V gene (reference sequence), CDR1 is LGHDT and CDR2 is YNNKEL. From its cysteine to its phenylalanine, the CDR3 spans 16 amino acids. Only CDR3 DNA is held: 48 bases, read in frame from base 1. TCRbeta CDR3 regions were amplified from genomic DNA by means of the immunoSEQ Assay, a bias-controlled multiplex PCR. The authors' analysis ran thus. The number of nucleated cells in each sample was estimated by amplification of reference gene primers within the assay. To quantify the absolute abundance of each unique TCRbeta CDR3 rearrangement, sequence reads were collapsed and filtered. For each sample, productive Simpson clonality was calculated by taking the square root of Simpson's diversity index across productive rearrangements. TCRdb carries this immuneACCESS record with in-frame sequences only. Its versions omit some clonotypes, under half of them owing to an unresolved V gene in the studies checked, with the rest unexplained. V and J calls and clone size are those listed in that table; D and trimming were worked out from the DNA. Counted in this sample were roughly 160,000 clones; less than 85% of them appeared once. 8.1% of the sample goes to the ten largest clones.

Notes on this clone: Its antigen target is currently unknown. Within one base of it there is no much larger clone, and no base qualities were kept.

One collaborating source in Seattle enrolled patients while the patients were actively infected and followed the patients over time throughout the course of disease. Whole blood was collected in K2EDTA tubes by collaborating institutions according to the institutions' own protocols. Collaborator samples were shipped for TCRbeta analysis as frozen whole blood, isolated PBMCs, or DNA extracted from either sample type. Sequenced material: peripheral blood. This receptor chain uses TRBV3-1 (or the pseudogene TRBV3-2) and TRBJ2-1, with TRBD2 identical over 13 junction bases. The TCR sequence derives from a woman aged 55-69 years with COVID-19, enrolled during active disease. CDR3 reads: CASSRLAGGTYNEQFF. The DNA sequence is TGTGCCAGCAGCCGACTAGCGGGGGGCACCTACAATGAGCAGTTCTTC.